This T cell receptor beta chain appears in the sequencing data of a study of spatial heterogeneity in lung cancer. Study-level background: As counted in raw reads, each unique TCR and UMI combination appeared more than ten times on average.

This clonotype has at least ten counts. TCR cDNA molecules each carried a unique molecular identifier. TCRdb fed the 5' RACE reads into MiXCR, producing one record per CDR3 protein. Of over 50,000 distinct CDR3 sequences in the sample, around 6% are singletons; the top ten hold about 15%. The time point here: sample taken at primary tumor resection. Samples were donated by 72 untreated early-stage non-small cell lung cancer patients. Tumor, nontumor lung or frozen PBMC supplied whole RNA that was sequenced unsorted. This CDR3 spans 19 amino acids. The ends were cut back, 1 base at V and 3 bases at J, with 27 bases in the middle. In germline, CDR1 is DFQATT, CDR2 SNEGSKA (reference sequence).

This TCR derives from a female donor with early-stage non-small cell lung cancer. The material was PBMCs, obtained at surgery. The chain carries TRBV20-1 and TRBJ1-1; D perhaps matches TRBD1 (6 bases). As DNA, the CDR3 is TGCAGTGCTAGAGGCCTACCAGGCACCCACCTCTCAGGGGACACTGAAGCTTTCTTT. Amino acid sequence: CSARGLPGTHLSGDTEAFF.